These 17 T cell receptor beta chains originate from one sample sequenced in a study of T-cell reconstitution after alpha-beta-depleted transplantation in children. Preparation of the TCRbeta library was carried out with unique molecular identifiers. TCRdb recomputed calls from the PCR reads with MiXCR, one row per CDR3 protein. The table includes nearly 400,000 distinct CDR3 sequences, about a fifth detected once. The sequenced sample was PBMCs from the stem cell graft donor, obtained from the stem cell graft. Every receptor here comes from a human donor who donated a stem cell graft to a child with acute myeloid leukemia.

This chain's CDR3 is CASSVLDRPLTYEQYF. DNA for the CDR3: TGTGCCAGCAGCGTATTAGACAGACCACTAACCTACGAGCAGTACTTC. The rearrangement joins TRBV5-6 to TRBJ2-7, with D tentatively TRBD1 (5 bases). This CDR3 region has 16 residues. V lost 4 bases and J lost 2, with 19 bases in between. CDR1 and CDR2 from the germline V gene are SGHDT and YYEEEE.

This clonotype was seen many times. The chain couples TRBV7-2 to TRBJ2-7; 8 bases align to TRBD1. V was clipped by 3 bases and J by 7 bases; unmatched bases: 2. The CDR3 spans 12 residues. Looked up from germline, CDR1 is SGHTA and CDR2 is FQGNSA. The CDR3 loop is CASSFRGLEQYF. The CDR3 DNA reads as TGTGCCAGCAGCTTCAGGGGGCTTGAGCAGTACTTC. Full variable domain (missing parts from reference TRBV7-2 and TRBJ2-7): GAGVSQSPSNKVTEKGKDVELRCDPISGHTALYWYRQSLGQGLEFLIYFQGNSAPDKSGLPSDRFSAERTGGSVSTLTIQRTQQEDSAVYLCASSFRGLEQYFGPGTRLTVT.

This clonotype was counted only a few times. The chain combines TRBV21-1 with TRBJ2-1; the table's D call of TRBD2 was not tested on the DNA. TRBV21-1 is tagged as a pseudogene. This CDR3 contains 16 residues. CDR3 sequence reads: CASIRSGGSTKDEQFF. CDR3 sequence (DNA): TGTGCCAGCATTCGGAGCGGCGGGAGTACTAAGGATGAGCAGTTCTTC.

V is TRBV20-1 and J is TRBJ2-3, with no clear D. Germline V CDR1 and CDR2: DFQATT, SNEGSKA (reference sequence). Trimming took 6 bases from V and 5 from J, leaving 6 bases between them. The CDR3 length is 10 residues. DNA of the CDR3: TGCAGTGCCCTATTAGATACGCAGTATTTT. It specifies CSALLDTQYF.

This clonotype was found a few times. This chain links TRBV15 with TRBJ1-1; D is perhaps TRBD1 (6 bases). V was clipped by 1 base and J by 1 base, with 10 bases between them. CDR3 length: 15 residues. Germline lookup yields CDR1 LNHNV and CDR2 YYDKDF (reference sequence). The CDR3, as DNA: TGTGCCACCAGCAGAGGAGGCAGGGGGAACACTGAAGCTTTCTTT. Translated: CATSRGGRGNTEAFF.

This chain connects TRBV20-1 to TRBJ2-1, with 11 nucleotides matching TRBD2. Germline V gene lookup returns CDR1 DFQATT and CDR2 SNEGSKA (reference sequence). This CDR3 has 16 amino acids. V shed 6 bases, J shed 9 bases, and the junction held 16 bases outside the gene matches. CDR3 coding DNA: TGCAGTGCGGTCTCCCTTCTTAGCGGGAGGGCCGGTGAGCAGTTCTTC. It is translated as CSAVSLLSGRAGEQFF.

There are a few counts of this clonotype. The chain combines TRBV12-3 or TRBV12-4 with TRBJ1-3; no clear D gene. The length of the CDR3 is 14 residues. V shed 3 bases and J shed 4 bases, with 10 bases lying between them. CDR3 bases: TGTGCCAGCAGTTTTGGGGTTTCCGGAAACACCATATATTTT. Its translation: CASSFGVSGNTIYF.

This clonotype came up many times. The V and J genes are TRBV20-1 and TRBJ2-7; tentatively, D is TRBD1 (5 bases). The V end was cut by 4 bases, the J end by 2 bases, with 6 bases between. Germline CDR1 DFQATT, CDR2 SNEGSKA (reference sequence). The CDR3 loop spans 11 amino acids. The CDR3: CSAKTAYEQYF. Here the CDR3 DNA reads TGCAGTGCTAAGACAGCCTACGAGCAGTACTTC.

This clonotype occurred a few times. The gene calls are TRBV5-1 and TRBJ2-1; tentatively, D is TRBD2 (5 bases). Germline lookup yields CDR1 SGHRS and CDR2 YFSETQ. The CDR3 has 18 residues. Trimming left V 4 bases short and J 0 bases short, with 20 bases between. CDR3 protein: CASSRFLTGMGSYNEQFF. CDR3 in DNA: TGCGCCAGCAGCCGATTTCTTACCGGGATGGGCTCCTACAATGAGCAGTTCTTC.

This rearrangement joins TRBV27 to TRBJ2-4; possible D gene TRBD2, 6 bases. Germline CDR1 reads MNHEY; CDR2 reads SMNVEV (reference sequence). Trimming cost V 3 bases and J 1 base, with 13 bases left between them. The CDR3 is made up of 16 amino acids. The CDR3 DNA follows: TGTGCCAGCAGTTTGAAAGGCGGAGGGGCCAAAAACATTCAGTACTTC. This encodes CASSLKGGGAKNIQYF.

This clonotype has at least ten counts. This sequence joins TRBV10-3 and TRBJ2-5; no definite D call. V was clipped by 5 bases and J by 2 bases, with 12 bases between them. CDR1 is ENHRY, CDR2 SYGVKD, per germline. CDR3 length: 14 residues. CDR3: CAISQTNRQETQYF. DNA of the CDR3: TGTGCCATCAGTCAGACCAACCGGCAAGAGACCCAGTACTTC.

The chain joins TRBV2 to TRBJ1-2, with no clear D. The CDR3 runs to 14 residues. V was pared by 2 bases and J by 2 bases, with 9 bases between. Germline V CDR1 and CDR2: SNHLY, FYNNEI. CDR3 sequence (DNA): TGTGCCAGCAGTGAACAGGATCACAACTATGGCTACACCTTC. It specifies CASSEQDHNYGYTF.

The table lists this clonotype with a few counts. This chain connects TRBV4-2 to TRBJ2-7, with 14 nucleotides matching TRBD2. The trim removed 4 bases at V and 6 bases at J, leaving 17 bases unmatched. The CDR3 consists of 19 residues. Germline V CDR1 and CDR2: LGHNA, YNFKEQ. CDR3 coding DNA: TGTGCCAGCAGCCGCCCTATGAGCGGGGGACTAGCGGGAGACTTCGAGCAGTACTTC. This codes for CASSRPMSGGLAGDFEQYF.

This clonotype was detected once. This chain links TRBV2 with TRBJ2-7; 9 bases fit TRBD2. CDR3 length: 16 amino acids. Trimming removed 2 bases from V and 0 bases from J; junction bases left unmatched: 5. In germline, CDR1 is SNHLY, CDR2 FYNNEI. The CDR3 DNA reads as TGTGCCAGCAGTGAATCTACTAGCGGGTCCTCCTACGAGCAGTACTTC. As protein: CASSESTSGSSYEQYF.

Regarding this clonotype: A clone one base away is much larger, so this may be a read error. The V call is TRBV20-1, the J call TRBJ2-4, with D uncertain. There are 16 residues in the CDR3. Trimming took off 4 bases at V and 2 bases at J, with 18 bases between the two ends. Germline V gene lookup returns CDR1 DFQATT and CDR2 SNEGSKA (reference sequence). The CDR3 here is CSAIKPLSGTKNIQYF. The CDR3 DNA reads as TGCAGTGCTATAAAGCCTTTATCGGGTACCAAAAACATTCAGTACTTC.

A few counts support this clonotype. CDR3 sequence: CSARGPRGHEQFF. The CDR3 region has the DNA TGCAGTGCTAGAGGCCCCCGAGGGCATGAGCAGTTCTTC. The rearrangement joins TRBV20-1 to TRBJ2-1; possibly TRBD2 for D (5 bases). V was pared by 1 base and J by 8 bases, with 12 bases between. CDR3 length: 13 amino acids. CDR1 is DFQATT, CDR2 SNEGSKA, per germline (reference sequence).

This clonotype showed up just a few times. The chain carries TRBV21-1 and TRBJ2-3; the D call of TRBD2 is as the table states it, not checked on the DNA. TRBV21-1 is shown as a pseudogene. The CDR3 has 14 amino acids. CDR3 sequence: CASSNWRDEDTQYF. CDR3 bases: TGTGCCAGCAGCAATTGGCGGGATGAAGATACGCAGTATTTT.